This T cell receptor (delta chain) was obtained from a study of γδ T cells in repeated Plasmodium falciparum infection. Across the whole study: Donors had four controlled P. falciparum NF54 infections over roughly 640 days.

TRG and TRD sequences were obtained from every sorted gammadelta sample. TCRdb called clones anew from the multiplex PCR reads with CATT. The profile covers about 48,000 delta-chain clones, with 1.6% appearing a single time and 8.5% to 10% taken by the ten largest. Gammadelta T cells were flow-sorted from PBMC into Vgamma9/Vdelta2+ and Vdelta2-negative populations for bulk analysis. This clone was counted ten times or more. Antigen: not known. Other DNA sequences in this sample translate to the same CDR3. The V gene end was trimmed by 3 bases and the J gene end by 1 base; junction bases not matched to a gene: 20. Germline V gives CDR1 TSWWSYY, CDR2 QGS. This CDR3 comprises 21 residues. Study findings and constraints: Malian children's Vdelta2-negative repertoires appeared more expanded and less diverse than Australians'.

This TCR was sampled from a pool of human donors (malaria-infected and uninfected, not separated). This chain connects TRDV1 to TRDJ1; 10 nucleotides match TRDD3. What was sequenced was gamma-delta T cells from blood. The CDR3 coding sequence is TGTGCTCTTGGGGAGCCGGAATTCCCTCGACTGGGGGATGTAGGCACCGATAAACTCATCTTT. Translating gives CALGEPEFPRLGDVGTDKLIF.